This T cell receptor (beta chain) was obtained from a study of neurological immune-mediated disorders. This clonotype was detected many times. What it binds is not known. The cDNA came from 5'RACE, which used 10-nucleotide random UMIs. From the 5' RACE reads, TCRdb called clonotypes with MiXCR, one entry per CDR3 protein. The repertoire consists of roughly 32,000 distinct CDR3 sequences, with roughly 15% occurring once and the leading ten covering approximately 5.6%. The CDR3 loop spans 14 amino acids. Germline V lookup: CDR1 SQVTM, CDR2 ANQGSEA. After removal of 8 bases from V and 1 base from J, the junction contained 8 bases not matched to a gene. Study conclusions and caveats: The greatest TCR clonal expansion occurred in HTLV-1-associated myelopathy and the least in multiple sclerosis, which fell below healthy controls.

The time point is: technical triplicate 2. The sorted libraries were prepared using approximately 970,000 CD4+ or CD8+ T cells that had themselves been sorted. This sequence originates from a female donor with HTLV-1-associated myelopathy (HAM/TSP). The sequenced sample consisted of CD4+ T cells from blood. The J gene is TRBJ2-5, the V gene TRBV29-1; TRBD2 matches 9 bases. CDR3 region: CSLGSGSSQETQYF. As DNA, the CDR3 is TGCAGCCTGGGTAGCGGGAGTTCCCAAGAGACCCAGTACTTC.